This T cell receptor (beta chain) was sequenced during a study of T-cell memory formation after mild COVID-19. Study-wide context: Largely, TCR clusters stayed within a single donor. Study-level results: Contracting clones localized mainly to CM and EM when CD4+ and mainly to EMRA when CD8+. Clones shrinking from day 15 to 85 showed even CD4/CD8 mixes; later expanders tilted CD4+.

With constant-segment primers, 5'RACE yielded cDNA libraries of TCR alpha and TCR beta that carried sample barcodes and UMIs. TCRdb recomputed calls from the 5' RACE reads with MiXCR, one row per CDR3 protein. There are 400,000 to 500,000 distinct CDR3 sequences in the sample; approximately 24% occur only once, and around 9.5% lies in the top ten. CDR3 size: 13 residues. Germline V lookup: CDR1 SNHLY, CDR2 FYNNEI. With 8 bases clipped from V and 7 bases from J, the junction kept 6 bases outside the gene matches. This clonotype was counted a few times. Its target is unknown. The clonotype originates from an adult woman who had mild COVID-19 (a few samples of this study predate the infection). Cell type and time point are not known. Sequencing was performed on PBMCs or a T cell subset sorted from them (not recorded which). This chain uses TRBV2 with TRBJ2-1; TRBD1 aligns across 9 bases. The CDR3 bases are TGTGCCAGCGGGACAGGGCTCGTTAATGAGCAGTTCTTC. Translating gives CASGTGLVNEQFF.